This TCR beta chain is drawn from a study of blood T cell repertoires in COVID-19. The overall study: Acute and convalescent COVID-19 samples came from the United States, Italy and Spain. PBMCs, B-cell-depleted T cells, or T cells were the source of the cDNA or gDNA that made up the material.

Original processing notes: Scientists estimated how many nucleated cells there were by amplifying reference gene primers. Here immunoSEQ multiplex PCR was the method, and the copy in TCRdb shows in-frame clones only, minus some. The DNA gave D and trimming, while V, J and clone size come from that table. The table has some 190,000 clones, approximately 85% seen once. Specimen: peripheral blood. This TCR came from a human donor with active or convalescent COVID-19. The donor label of this sample is uncertain.

The CDR3 protein is CASSLGGNEKLFF. The DNA for the CDR3 is TGTGCCAGCAGCCTGGGGGGTAATGAAAAACTGTTTTTT. The chain uses TRBV7-9 and TRBJ1-4; D perhaps matches TRBD1 (5 bases). V dropped 5 bases and J dropped 4 bases, with 8 bases sitting between them. The CDR3 is 13 residues long. Germline values: CDR1 SEHNR, CDR2 FQNEAQ (reference sequence).